A single sample gave rise to the 4 T cell receptor beta chains below, sequenced in a study of T-cell memory formation after mild COVID-19. TCRdb ran MiXCR on the 5' RACE reads and lists one entry per CDR3 protein. In the table there are some 300,000 distinct CDR3 sequences, around 19% of which are singletons. The sequenced material came from PBMCs or a T cell subset sorted from them (not recorded which). The receptors originated from a man aged 18 to 29 who had mild COVID-19 (a few samples of this study predate the infection). Cell type and time point are not known.

The rearrangement joins TRBV5-1 to TRBJ2-3; the D is unclear. The germline V and J ends were trimmed by 3 bases and 1 base, with 15 bases remaining between them. The CDR3 is 16 residues long. The germline V gene has CDR1 SGHRS and CDR2 YFSETQ. CDR3 DNA sequence: TGCGCCAGCAGCTATTACCCGAGAGGCGGCACAGATACGCAGTATTTT. It codes for CASSYYPRGGTDTQYF.

The chain links TRBV20-1 to TRBJ2-3; 8 nucleotides line up with TRBD2. This CDR3 spans 14 amino acids. V shed 6 bases and J 4 bases; nucleotides not matched to a gene: 9. Germline V CDR1 and CDR2: DFQATT, SNEGSKA (reference sequence). Here the CDR3 DNA reads TGCAGTGCAGGATCCGGGGGGGCTCCAGATACGCAGTATTTT. Translation: CSAGSGGAPDTQYF.

The chain employs TRBV4-1 and TRBJ1-4; D not resolved. The CDR3 extends over 14 amino acids. The germline V gene encodes CDR1 MGHRA and CDR2 YSYEKL. V lost 4 bases, J lost 5 bases, and 11 bases lay in between. This CDR3 is CASSPFGVNEKLFF. The CDR3 region has the DNA TGCGCCAGCAGCCCGTTTGGGGTAAATGAAAAACTGTTTTTT.

The chain links TRBV18 to TRBJ1-5; a weak D match, TRBD1 (5 bases). Germline assignment: CDR1 KGHSH and CDR2 LQKENI. The CDR3 has 15 amino acids. The V end was cut by 6 bases, the J end by 3 bases, with 15 bases between. CDR3 nucleotides: TGTGCCAGCTCTTACGATACAGGTTTCAATCAGCCCCAGCATTTT. Protein sequence: CASSYDTGFNQPQHF.